This T cell receptor beta chain was sequenced for a study of shared clonotypes between healthy human individuals. Generated by immunoSEQ multiplex PCR, the TCRdb table keeps only in-frame clones and is missing some. This sample has around 1.1 million clones, with roughly 80% found just once. CDR3 length: 16 residues. Germline V lookup: CDR1 MGHRA, CDR2 YSYEKL. V was clipped by 1 base and J by 5 bases; unmatched bases: 10. This chain uses TRBV4-1 with TRBJ2-7, with 8 bases matching TRBD2. The clonotype comes from a man younger than 35 in good health. Some clones in this sample may be carry-over from other donors' samples. The sample consisted of memory CD4+ T cells from PBMCs. The subset denotes: CD45RA-negative fraction. CDR3 DNA sequence: TGCGCCAGCAGCCAAGGGACGGGACTAGTTTTCCACGAGCAGTACTTC. It codes for CASSQGTGLVFHEQYF.